The rows below give T cell receptor beta chains drawn from one sample of a study of shared clonotypes between healthy human individuals. TCRdb's table, derived via immunoSEQ multiplex PCR, lists solely in-frame clones and lacks some. Of roughly 2.5 million clones in the sample, roughly nine tenths were seen once. Sequencing used naive CD4+ T cells sorted from blood. These receptors were obtained from a man aged 18 to 29 in good health. Both conserved end residues are part of each CDR3. The order of the fields is J gene, D gene, V gene, clone size, CDR3 protein, CDR3 DNA. A D gene is named only where the DNA matches it firmly. Size is stated for part of the rows, as once, few or many counts, or as a class when the clone is expanded.

j_call: TRBJ2-7
d_call: TRBD1
v_call: TRBV18
clone_size: NA
cdr3_aa: CASSRQGAYEQYF
cdr3_nt: TGTGCCAGCTCCCGACAGGGGGCTTACGAGCAGTACTTC

j_call: TRBJ1-4
d_call: NA
v_call: TRBV5-1
clone_size: once
cdr3_aa: CASSLGSQATNEKLFF
cdr3_nt: TGCGCCAGCAGCTTGGGTAGCCAGGCTACTAATGAAAAACTGTTTTTT

j_call: TRBJ1-5
d_call: NA
v_call: TRBV19
clone_size: NA
cdr3_aa: CASSMIAGDQPQHF
cdr3_nt: TGTGCCAGTAGTATGATCGCCGGGGATCAGCCCCAGCATTTT

j_call: TRBJ2-2
d_call: NA
v_call: TRBV6-1
clone_size: NA
cdr3_aa: CASSSQRENTGELFF
cdr3_nt: TGTGCCAGCAGTTCCCAGCGAGAAAACACCGGGGAGCTGTTTTTT

j_call: TRBJ2-7
d_call: TRBD1
v_call: TRBV9
clone_size: NA
cdr3_aa: CASSVGGQGAREQYF
cdr3_nt: TGTGCCAGCAGCGTAGGGGGACAGGGGGCGAGGGAGCAGTACTTC

j_call: TRBJ2-3
d_call: NA
v_call: TRBV10-1
clone_size: NA
cdr3_aa: CASSESTGQDTQYF
cdr3_nt: TGCGCCAGCAGTGAGTCGACGGGGCAAGATACGCAGTATTTT

j_call: TRBJ2-7
d_call: NA
v_call: TRBV7-2
clone_size: NA
cdr3_aa: CASSLGSAGYEQYF
cdr3_nt: TGTGCCAGCAGCTTAGGCTCTGCGGGCTACGAGCAGTACTTC

j_call: TRBJ2-5
d_call: NA
v_call: TRBV4-1
clone_size: once
cdr3_aa: CASSQEGGGGTQYF
cdr3_nt: TGCGCCAGCAGCCAAGAAGGAGGGGGTGGGACCCAGTACTTC

j_call: TRBJ2-1
d_call: NA
v_call: TRBV11-2
clone_size: NA
cdr3_aa: CASSWAVGGRLNEQFF
cdr3_nt: TGTGCCAGCAGCTGGGCCGTGGGCGGAAGGTTGAATGAGCAGTTCTTC

j_call: TRBJ1-5
d_call: TRBD1
v_call: TRBV28
clone_size: NA
cdr3_aa: CASLTADRGGGNQPQHF
cdr3_nt: TGTGCCAGCCTAACCGCGGACAGGGGAGGCGGCAATCAGCCCCAGCATTTT

j_call: TRBJ2-2
d_call: NA
v_call: TRBV5-1
clone_size: NA
cdr3_aa: CASSSDRYTGELFF
cdr3_nt: TGCGCCAGCAGCTCCGACAGGTACACCGGGGAGCTGTTTTTT

j_call: TRBJ2-5
d_call: NA
v_call: TRBV11-3
clone_size: once
cdr3_aa: CASKEGTASETQYF
cdr3_nt: TGTGCCAGCAAAGAAGGGACGGCTTCAGAGACCCAGTACTTC